This T cell receptor beta chain is drawn from a study of T-cell reconstitution after alpha-beta-depleted transplantation in children (dated by TCRdb to the mid-2010s). The study in broad terms: The study quantitatively tracked T-cell immune reconstitution after TCRalphabeta/CD19-depleted allogeneic hematopoietic cell transplantation in children using TCR repertoire profiling. General study outcomes and caveats: Over subsequent months, a decline in hyperexpanded clone frequencies was noted, and after one year, T-cell counts and TCRbeta diversity were mostly ascribed to newly produced T cells. Apparently early alphabetaT-cell count recovery about two months after transplant reportedly relied on only several hundred rapidly expanded clones derived from non-depleted graft cells. In some patients, the high TCRbeta diversity seen at day 60 was put down to recipient T cells and intrathymic progenitors that had survived conditioning.

The label giving this sample's treatment or condition can be read as: allogeneic hematopoietic cell transplantation with graft depleted of TCRalphabeta T cells and CD19 B cells. The transplant recipients were children given TCRalphabeta/CD19-depleted allogeneic hematopoietic cell grafts. Libraries were made using PCR. Data came from an Illumina HiSeq 2500. TCR libraries were prepared with molecular barcoding, using unique molecular identifiers to normalize TCRbeta repertoire quantification. The public reads were run again by TCRdb, first through fastp at Q25 and then through MiXCR, and only productive beta chains were kept. Here each entry gathers all rows of one CDR3 protein and keeps the most common genes and DNA. This sample holds 550,000 to 800,000 distinct CDR3 sequences; approximately 14% were observed only once. The top ten clones comprise 0.79% of the sample. CDR1 KGHSH and CDR2 LQKENI were looked up in the germline V gene. Reading from cysteine to phenylalanine, the CDR3 counts 13 amino acids. Just the 39-base CDR3 DNA is kept, in frame starting at base 1. Cut back by 3 bases and 6 bases, the V and J ends lie 10 bases apart.

In its sample, this clonotype was seen a few times. The clone's antigen remains unknown. Nothing much larger sits one base from this clone, and base qualities are not available. The chain is encoded by TRBV18 joined to TRBJ2-3; the D segment cannot be called with confidence. Sequencing used PBMCs, obtained before TCRalphabeta/CD19-depleted stem cell transplant. The origin of this receptor is a girl aged 2 to 10 with congenital amegakaryocytic thrombocytopenia, due to receive a stem cell transplant. In nucleotides, the sequence is TGTGCCAGCTCACCCCGTCGAGCTGATACGCAGTATTTT. Protein translation: CASSPRRADTQYF.